These 12 T cell receptor beta chains share one sample of origin, sequenced in a study of blood T cell repertoires in COVID-19. The protocol was immunoSEQ multiplex PCR, while the TCRdb copy is restricted to in-frame clones and leaves out a portion. The sample includes over 110,000 clones, 81% of them seen just once. Sequencing used peripheral blood. All receptors derive from a human donor in a cohort sampled during active COVID-19.

This clone turned up a few times. In nucleotides, the CDR3 is TGTGCCAGCAGTTCGACAGCGGGCACTGAAGCTTTCTTT. Protein sequence: CASSSTAGTEAFF. V usage is TRBV6-5 and J usage is TRBJ1-1; a weak D match, TRBD1 (5 bases). CDR1 and CDR2 from the germline V gene are MNHEY and SVGAGI. There are 13 residues in the CDR3. Deletions cut 4 bases from V and 4 bases from J, with 10 bases between.

This clone was detected only a few times. This chain connects TRBV7-2 to TRBJ2-7; no clear D gene. Trimming took off 0 bases at V and 5 bases at J, with 14 bases between the two ends. This CDR3 is 15 amino acids long. The germline V gene has CDR1 SGHTA and CDR2 FQGNSA. CDR3 amino acids: CASSLALQVIHEQYF. CDR3 bases: TGTGCCAGCAGCTTAGCCTTACAAGTCATCCACGAGCAGTACTTC.

The J gene is TRBJ2-5, the V gene TRBV4-2; 8 positions agree with TRBD1. CDR1 and CDR2 from the germline V gene are LGHNA and YNFKEQ. The CDR3 has 16 amino acids. After removal of 3 bases from V and 4 bases from J, the junction contained 10 bases not matched to a gene. The CDR3 loop reads CASSQKDRERRETQYF. The CDR3, as DNA: TGTGCCAGCAGCCAGAAGGACAGGGAGAGGAGAGAGACCCAGTACTTC.

The rearrangement uses TRBV7-9 and TRBJ2-7; D gene uncertain. There are 14 residues in the CDR3. Trimming shortened V by 5 bases and J by 0 bases, and 11 bases separated the two germline ends. Germline CDR1 SEHNR, CDR2 FQNEAQ (reference sequence). CDR3 region: CASSPAARSYEQYF. The CDR3 DNA reads as TGTGCCAGCAGCCCGGCGGCCCGCTCCTACGAGCAGTACTTC.

V is TRBV29-1 and J is TRBJ2-7, with 8 bases identical to TRBD1. J was trimmed by 0 bases and V by 7 bases; bases with no gene match: 5. The V gene's germline CDR1 is SQVTM and CDR2 ANQGSEA. The CDR3 is 13 amino acids. The CDR3 DNA follows: TGCAGCGCCTGGACAGGGAACTCCTACGAGCAGTACTTC. Its translation is CSAWTGNSYEQYF.

The CDR3 DNA is TGTGCCAGCAGCTCTGGACTAGCCCACAATGAGCAGTTCTTC. Translated: CASSSGLAHNEQFF. V gene TRBV7-2 combines with J gene TRBJ2-1, with 8 positions matching TRBD2. Germline CDR1 and CDR2: SGHTA and FQGNSA. The CDR3 contains 14 residues. Trimming at V came to 4 bases and at J to 5 bases, leaving 4 bases not matched to a gene. Variable domain in full (rest from reference TRBV7-2 and TRBJ2-1): GAGVSQSPSNKVTEKGKDVELRCDPISGHTALYWYRQSLGQGLEFLIYFQGNSAPDKSGLPSDRFSAERTGGSVSTLTIQRTQQEDSAVYLCASSSGLAHNEQFFGPGTRLTVL.

This clone was detected only once. The chain recombines TRBV15 with TRBJ1-4; TRBD1 agrees at 7 bases. This CDR3 region has 14 residues. Trimming took 6 bases from V and 7 from J; bases not matched to a gene: 8. The germline V gene encodes CDR1 LNHNV and CDR2 YYDKDF (reference sequence). DNA of the CDR3: TGTGCCACCAGGTTGACAGGGTTGGCTGAAAAACTGTTTTTT. Translated: CATRLTGLAEKLFF.

J is TRBJ2-3 and V is TRBV5-6; possibly TRBD1 for D (6 bases). Between the trimmed V and J ends, which lost 4 bases and 3 bases, there was a span of 15 bases. CDR1 is SGHDT, CDR2 YYEEEE, per germline. The CDR3 totals 15 residues. The CDR3 spells CASSPTGGWTDTQYF. The CDR3 region has the DNA TGTGCCAGCAGCCCGACAGGCGGGTGGACAGATACGCAGTATTTT. Supplemented by reference TRBV5-6 and TRBJ2-3, the full variable domain reads DAGVTQSPTHLIKTRGQQVTLRCSPKSGHDTVSWYQQALGQGPQFIFQYYEEEERQRGNFPDRFSGHQFPNYSSELNVNALLLGDSALYLCASSPTGGWTDTQYFGPGTRLTVL.

This clone was found once. CDR3: CASSSTGADTEAFF. DNA for the CDR3: TGTGCCAGCAGCTCTACAGGGGCGGACACTGAAGCTTTCTTT. This chain connects TRBV7-2 to TRBJ1-1; TRBD1 matches 7 bases. Germline lookup yields CDR1 SGHTA and CDR2 FQGNSA. The ends lost 4 bases at V and 3 bases at J; junction bases unmatched: 5. The CDR3 length is 14 residues.

This clone has a handful of counts. Distinct nucleotide sequences in the sample also encode this CDR3. The J gene is TRBJ1-2, the V gene TRBV20-1; TRBD1 agrees at 9 bases. The CDR3 sequence is 11 residues long. V dropped 3 bases and J dropped 7; count of bases not matched to a gene: 0. Germline V CDR1 and CDR2: DFQATT, SNEGSKA (reference sequence). CDR3 sequence (DNA): TGCAGTGCTAGGGACAGGGGTGGCTACACCTTC. This codes for CSARDRGGYTF.

J is TRBJ2-1 and V is TRBV6-5, with D hard to call. This CDR3 comprises 15 residues. CDR1 is MNHEY and CDR2 is SVGAGI in the germline V gene. With 6 bases removed from V and 2 bases from J, the gap between germline ends came to 14 bases. In DNA form, the CDR3 reads TGTGCCAGCAGCCGCAGCGCATTCGCCTACAATGAGCAGTTCTTC. It yields the protein CASSRSAFAYNEQFF.

The chain is built from TRBV7-3 and TRBJ2-3; 8 nucleotides align to TRBD2. This CDR3 is 18 amino acids long. Germline values: CDR1 SGHTA, CDR2 FQGTGA. J lost 0 bases, V lost 2 bases, and 10 bases had no gene match. Written as DNA, the CDR3 is TGTGCCAGCAGCTTACGGGGGGGACTAGTTTCTAGCACAGATACGCAGTATTTT. Its translation is CASSLRGGLVSSTDTQYF. Combining the CDR3 with reference TRBV7-3 and TRBJ2-3 gives the whole variable domain GAGVSQTPSNKVTEKGKYVELRCDPISGHTALYWYRQSLGQGPEFLIYFQGTGAADDSGLPNDRFFAVRPEGSVSTLKIQRTERGDSAVYLCASSLRGGLVSSTDTQYFGPGTRLTVL.